Below, 9 T cell receptor beta chains from the same sample are listed, as sequenced in a study of vaccination and CD4 T cells after COVID-19. Noted time point: late sampling 161 to 241 days after vaccination in three convalescent patients. Treatment noted: approximately 9-day PBMC culture with coronavirus spike peptide pools or control peptides (ViraFEST assay). At the Johns Hopkins FTIC core, DNA taken from cultured CD4+ T cells was sequenced by way of the Oncomine TCR Beta short-read assay. TCRdb re-derived calls from the PCR reads in MiXCR, one entry per CDR3 protein. Altogether about 23,000 distinct CDR3 sequences are present, approximately 42% being singletons, with the ten largest covering roughly 5%. These receptors' targets are unknown. The specimen comprised CD4+ T cells from blood, cultured in vitro, sampled about 7 months after SARS-CoV-2 vaccination. The receptors here all came from a human donor who had recovered from COVID-19.

J is TRBJ2-5 and V is TRBV7-8; either TRBD1 or TRBD2 may supply D (6 bases each). Germline CDR1 SGHVS, CDR2 FQNEAQ. The V and J ends lost 4 bases and 4 bases respectively, with 19 bases between them. The CDR3 has 16 residues. The CDR3 reads CASSSRGAQAVETQYF. The CDR3 DNA reads TGTGCCAGCAGCTCTAGGGGGGCGCAGGCTGTAGAGACCCAGTACTTC.

J is TRBJ1-5 and V is TRBV21-1; the D call of TRBD1 is as the table states it, not checked on the DNA. TRBV21-1 constitutes a pseudogene. CDR3 size: 14 residues. CDR3 bases: TGTGCCAGCAGGAGGACAGGGAGCAATCAGCCCCAGCATTTT. This translates into CASRRTGSNQPQHF.

V usage is TRBV20-1 and J usage is TRBJ1-1; D is perhaps TRBD1 (6 bases). The CDR3 runs 13 residues. Germline V CDR1 and CDR2: DFQATT, SNEGSKA (reference sequence). V was clipped by 1 base and J by 3 bases, with 9 bases between them. The CDR3 spells CSARVEGDTEAFF. DNA for the CDR3: TGCAGTGCTAGAGTTGAGGGGGACACTGAAGCTTTCTTT.

This rearrangement joins TRBV19 to TRBJ1-5, with D maybe TRBD1 (5 bases). V lost 8 bases to trimming and J lost 2 bases, with 10 bases between them. The germline gives CDR1 LNHDA, CDR2 SQIVND (reference sequence). The CDR3 loop spans 13 amino acids. This CDR3 is CASCTGRNQPQHF. The CDR3 DNA sequence: TGTGCCAGTTGCACGGGGCGCAATCAGCCCCAGCATTTT.

This clonotype appeared a single time. The gene calls are TRBV11-3 and TRBJ2-2; 7 positions agree with TRBD1. Per the germline V gene, CDR1 is SGHNT and CDR2 is YENEEA. After removal of 5 bases from V and 0 bases from J, the junction contained 6 bases not matched to a gene. The CDR3 covers 16 residues. CDR3 sequence: CASSDYGTANTGELFF. CDR3 DNA sequence: TGTGCCAGCAGCGATTACGGGACAGCGAACACCGGGGAGCTGTTTTTT.

V and J are TRBV19 and TRBJ2-5; D is possibly TRBD2 (5 bases). CDR1 is LNHDA and CDR2 is SQIVND in the germline V gene (reference sequence). The CDR3 sequence is 13 residues long. V was pared by 7 bases and J by 4 bases, with 13 bases between. This CDR3 is CASTQSAGETQYF. CDR3 nucleotides: TGTGCCAGTACCCAAAGCGCGGGAGAGACCCAGTACTTC.

This rearrangement joins TRBV5-4 to TRBJ1-6; 7 nucleotides match TRBD1. With V trimmed by 4 bases and J by 7 bases, 8 bases remained unmatched. CDR1 is SGHNT, CDR2 YYREEE, per germline (reference sequence). CDR3 size: 15 residues. The CDR3 reads CASSEGGFHNSPLHF. In DNA form, the CDR3 reads TGTGCCAGCAGCGAAGGGGGCTTCCACAATTCACCCCTCCACTTT. Based on the CDR3 plus reference TRBV5-4 and TRBJ1-6, the full variable domain is ETGVTQSPTHLIKTRGQQVTLRCSSQSGHNTVSWYQQALGQGPQFIFQYYREEENGRGNFPPRFSGLQFPNYSSELNVNALELDDSALYLCASSEGGFHNSPLHFGNGTRLTVT.

This clonotype is classed as medium-sized (0.01 to 0.1%). The CDR3 spells CASSPGETQYF. The DNA for the CDR3 is TGTGCCAGCAGCCCAGGGGAGACCCAGTACTTC. V is TRBV18 and J is TRBJ2-5, with D maybe TRBD1 (5 bases). Germline-derived CDR1 and CDR2 are KGHSH and LQKENI. The CDR3 consists of 11 residues. Trimming removed 8 bases at V and 5 bases at J, with 9 bases between.

The chain has TRBV19 and TRBJ1-5; TRBD1 agrees at 8 bases. V shed 5 bases, J shed 1 base, and the junction held 7 bases outside the gene matches. The germline gives CDR1 LNHDA, CDR2 SQIVND (reference sequence). This CDR3 spans 16 amino acids. CDR3 region: CASSDYRGGSNQPQHF. The CDR3 DNA sequence: TGTGCCAGTAGTGACTACAGGGGGGGGAGCAATCAGCCCCAGCATTTT.